The rows below give T cell receptor beta chains drawn from one sample of a study of shared clonotypes between healthy human individuals. Produced via immunoSEQ multiplex PCR; TCRdb's table is partial and in-frame only. The data show around 2,000,000 clones, approximately 95% seen once. Sequenced input: naive CD8+ T cells sorted from blood. All receptors come from a man aged 18 to 29 in good health. Both conserved end residues are trimmed from each CDR3. The order of the fields is J gene, V gene, CDR3 length, CDR3 protein.

TRBJ2-7	TRBV27	13	ASSLGASGTYEQY
TRBJ2-5	TRBV2	15	ASSEALQAANQETQY
TRBJ2-1	TRBV9	13	ASSVGGGAYNEQF
TRBJ2-7	TRBV6-5	11	ASSLGAGYEQY
TRBJ1-5	TRBV7-9	12	ASSLSGEGQPQH
TRBJ2-1	TRBV5-8	17	ASSLVGTGGTPVFNEQF
TRBJ2-5	TRBV14	12	ASSQDGYQETQY
TRBJ2-7	TRBV7-9	11	ASSIRQGYEQY
TRBJ2-3	TRBV6-5	14	ASSYDGALARDTQY
TRBJ2-3	TRBV7-9	15	ASSSNTGFGGTDTQY
TRBJ1-2	TRBV7-9	13	ASSPSVEGPGGYT
TRBJ1-5	TRBV6-7	16	AILTEDRGQLRDQPQH
TRBJ1-1	TRBV11-2	14	ASSQPPGGGNTEAF
TRBJ2-7	TRBV7-2	12	ASSSYGPSYEQY
TRBJ1-2	TRBV28	11	ASNGGMGYGYT
TRBJ2-4	TRBV5-6	14	ASSPGRTSSQNIQY
TRBJ1-5	TRBV11-2	14	ASSSASGATNQPQH
TRBJ2-1	TRBV30	12	AGGGLDSYNEQF
TRBJ1-5	TRBV9	12	ASSGGYSNQPQH
TRBJ2-7	TRBV2	15	ASSGTGSFTSAYEQY
TRBJ1-2	TRBV5-1	16	ASSLDRDGGLSNYGYT
TRBJ2-5	TRBV2	13	ASSERTRVQETQY
TRBJ2-7	TRBV7-6	11	ASSLAGDYEQY
TRBJ2-5	TRBV7-8	16	ASSFGLAGGDLPETQY
TRBJ2-7	TRBV7-7	12	ASSPEIGSYEQY
TRBJ1-4	TRBV6-5	11	ASSSRRIEKLF
TRBJ2-3	TRBV7-9	13	ASSPRGRDTDTQY
TRBJ2-1	TRBV7-9	12	ASSLRGLAGDPF